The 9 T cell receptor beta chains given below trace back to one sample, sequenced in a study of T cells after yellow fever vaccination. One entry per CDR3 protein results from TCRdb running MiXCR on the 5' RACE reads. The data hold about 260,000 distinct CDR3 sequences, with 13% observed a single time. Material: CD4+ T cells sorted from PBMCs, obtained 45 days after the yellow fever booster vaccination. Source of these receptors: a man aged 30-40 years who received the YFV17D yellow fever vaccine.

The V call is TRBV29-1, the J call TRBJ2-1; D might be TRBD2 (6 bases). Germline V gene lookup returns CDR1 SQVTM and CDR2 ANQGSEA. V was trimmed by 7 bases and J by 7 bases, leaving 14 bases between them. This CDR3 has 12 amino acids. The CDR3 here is CSARLVRNEQFF. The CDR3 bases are TGCAGCGCTAGACTAGTCAGGAATGAGCAGTTCTTC.

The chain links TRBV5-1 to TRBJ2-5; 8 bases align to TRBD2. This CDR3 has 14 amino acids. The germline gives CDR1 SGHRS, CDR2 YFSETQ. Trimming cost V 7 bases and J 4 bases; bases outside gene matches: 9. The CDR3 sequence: CASYPAGEGETQYF. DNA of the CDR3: TGCGCCAGCTACCCAGCGGGGGAAGGAGAGACCCAGTACTTC.

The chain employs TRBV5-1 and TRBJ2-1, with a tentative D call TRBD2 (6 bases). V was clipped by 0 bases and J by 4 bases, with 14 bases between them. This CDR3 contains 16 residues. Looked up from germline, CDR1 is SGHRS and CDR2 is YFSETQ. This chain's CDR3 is CASSLAGERAYNEQFF. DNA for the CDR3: TGCGCCAGCAGCTTGGCGGGAGAAAGGGCTTACAATGAGCAGTTCTTC.

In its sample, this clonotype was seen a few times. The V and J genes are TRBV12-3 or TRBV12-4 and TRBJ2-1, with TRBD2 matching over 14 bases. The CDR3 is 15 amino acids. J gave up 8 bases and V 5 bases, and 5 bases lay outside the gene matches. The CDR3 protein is CASSRPGLAGDEQFF. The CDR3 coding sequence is TGTGCCAGCAGTCGACCGGGACTAGCGGGAGATGAGCAGTTCTTC.

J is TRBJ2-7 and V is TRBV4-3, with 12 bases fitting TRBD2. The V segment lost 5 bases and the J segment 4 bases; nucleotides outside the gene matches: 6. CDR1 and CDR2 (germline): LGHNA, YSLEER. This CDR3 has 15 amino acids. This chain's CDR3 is CASSTRLAGVYEQYF. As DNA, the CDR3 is TGCGCCAGCAGCACCCGACTAGCGGGAGTATACGAGCAGTACTTC.

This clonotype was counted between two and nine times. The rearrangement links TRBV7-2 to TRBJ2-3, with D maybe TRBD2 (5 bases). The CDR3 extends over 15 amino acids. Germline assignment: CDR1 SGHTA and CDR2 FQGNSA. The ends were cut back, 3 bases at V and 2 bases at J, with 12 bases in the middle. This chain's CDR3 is CASSLGSRYTDTQYF. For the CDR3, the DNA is TGTGCCAGCAGCTTGGGGAGTCGCTACACAGATACGCAGTATTTT.

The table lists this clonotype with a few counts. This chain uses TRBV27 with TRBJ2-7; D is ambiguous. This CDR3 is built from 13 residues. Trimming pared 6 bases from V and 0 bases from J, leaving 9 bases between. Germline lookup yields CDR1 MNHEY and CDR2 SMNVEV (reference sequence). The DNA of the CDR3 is TGTGCCAGCAGCCTACGGTACTCCTACGAGCAGTACTTC. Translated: CASSLRYSYEQYF.

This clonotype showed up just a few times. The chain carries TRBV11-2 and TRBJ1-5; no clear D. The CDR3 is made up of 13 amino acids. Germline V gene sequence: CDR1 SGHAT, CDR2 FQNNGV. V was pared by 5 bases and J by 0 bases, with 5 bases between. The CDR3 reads CASSDTSNQPQHF. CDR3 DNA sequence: TGTGCCAGCAGCGACACTAGCAATCAGCCCCAGCATTTT.

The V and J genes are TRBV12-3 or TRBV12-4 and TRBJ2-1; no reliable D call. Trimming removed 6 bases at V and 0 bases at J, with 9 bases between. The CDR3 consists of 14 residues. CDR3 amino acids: CASRRLSSYNEQFF. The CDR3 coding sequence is TGTGCCAGCAGGCGGTTGAGCTCCTACAATGAGCAGTTCTTC.